The rows below give T cell receptor beta chains drawn from one sample of a study of beta chain features in type 1 diabetes. Sequencing was performed with immunoSEQ multiplex PCR; in TCRdb, only in-frame clones are kept and a portion is missing. The table records more than 550,000 clones, roughly 13% of them present only once. Sequenced input: naive CD4+ T cells from blood. The source of these receptors is a young man with type 1 diabetes. Each CDR3 is given with its conserved first and last residue. Each record gives: D gene, clone size, V gene, J gene, CDR3 protein, CDR3 DNA. D genes are given only for firm matches. The size entry is marked missing in some rows and otherwise reads once, few, many or a size class.

TRBD1	-	TRBV29-1	TRBJ2-1	CSVLGQGAYNEQFF	TGCAGCGTTTTGGGACAGGGGGCTTACAATGAGCAGTTCTTC
TRBD2	-	TRBV6-6	TRBJ2-5	CASSFAGGPETQYF	TGTGCCAGCAGTTTCGCGGGAGGGCCAGAGACCCAGTACTTC
-	-	TRBV6-1	TRBJ1-2	CASSERGYYGYTF	TGTGCCAGCAGTGAACGGGGATACTATGGCTACACCTTC
-	-	TRBV4-1	TRBJ2-7	CASSQEFEGINSYEQYF	TGCGCCAGCAGCCAAGAATTCGAGGGCATCAACTCCTACGAGCAGTACTTC
TRBD2	-	TRBV10-3	TRBJ2-1	CAISDGRYNEQFF	TGTGCCATCAGTGACGGGAGGTACAATGAGCAGTTCTTC
-	few	TRBV18	TRBJ2-1	CASSPARSSYNEQFF	TGTGCCAGCTCACCAGCGAGGAGCTCCTACAATGAGCAGTTCTTC
-	-	TRBV2	TRBJ2-4	CASSERGTGGENIQYF	TGTGCCAGCAGTGAACGGGGTACTGGTGGCGAAAACATTCAGTACTTC
TRBD2	-	TRBV6-5	TRBJ2-4	CASSQSGEAKNIQYF	TGTGCCAGCAGCCAGAGCGGGGAGGCCAAAAACATTCAGTACTTC
TRBD2	-	TRBV12-5	TRBJ2-1	CASGLPRTSGTVDEQFF	TGTGCTAGTGGTTTGCCCAGGACTAGCGGGACGGTCGATGAGCAGTTCTTC
TRBD1	-	TRBV28	TRBJ2-3	CASSLTGTGSDTQYF	TGTGCCAGCAGTTTAACCGGGACAGGCTCAGATACGCAGTATTTT
TRBD1	once	TRBV4-3	TRBJ1-1	CASSKETGQFTEAFF	TGCGCCAGCAGCAAGGAGACAGGGCAGTTCACTGAAGCTTTCTTT
TRBD2	once	TRBV27	TRBJ2-7	CASSWASGTGEQYF	TGTGCCAGCAGTTGGGCTAGCGGGACGGGGGAGCAGTACTTC
-	-	TRBV7-9	TRBJ2-3	CASSLGARGDTQYF	TGTGCCAGCAGCTTAGGGGCCCGGGGAGATACGCAGTATTTT
TRBD1	few	TRBV7-2	TRBJ2-7	CASSLGAGGYEQYF	TGTGCCAGCAGCTTAGGGGCAGGGGGCTACGAGCAGTACTTC
TRBD2	-	TRBV29-1	TRBJ2-1	CSVLRGGIYNEQFF	TGCAGCGTCCTACGGGGGGGTATCTACAATGAGCAGTTCTTC
-	-	TRBV18	TRBJ2-3	CASSPRGATDTQYF	TGTGCCAGCTCACCAAGAGGGGCTACAGATACGCAGTATTTT
-	few	TRBV29-1	TRBJ2-5	CSVGGRARETQYF	TGCAGCGTTGGGGGCCGCGCCAGGGAGACCCAGTACTTC
TRBD1	-	TRBV30	TRBJ1-2	CAWHLLGGTGQGYTF	TGTGCCTGGCACCTATTGGGAGGGACAGGGCAGGGCTACACCTTC
-	few	TRBV27	TRBJ1-2	CASGSDRAFYGYTF	TGTGCCAGCGGATCGGACAGAGCATTCTATGGCTACACCTTC
-	few	TRBV2	TRBJ2-2	CASSLTGELFF	TGTGCCAGCAGTTTGACCGGGGAGCTGTTTTTT
-	few	TRBV30	TRBJ1-2	CAWTSPLAYTF	TGTGCCTGGACCTCTCCTTTGGCCTACACCTTC
TRBD1	few	TRBV10-3	TRBJ2-1	CATHRTGRFNNEQFF	TGTGCCACACACCGGACAGGAAGGTTCAACAATGAGCAGTTCTTC
-	few	TRBV28	TRBJ1-5	CASHVGGSQPQHF	TGTGCCAGCCACGTGGGCGGGAGTCAGCCCCAGCATTTT
-	-	TRBV5-1	TRBJ1-1	CASSEGRSNTEAFF	TGCGCCAGCAGCGAAGGGAGGTCCAACACTGAAGCTTTCTTT
-	few	TRBV18	TRBJ2-6	CASSPATRSGANVLTF	TGTGCCAGCTCACCAGCCACGCGCTCTGGGGCCAACGTCCTGACTTTC
-	-	TRBV19	TRBJ1-2	CASQKLEPGYGYTF	TGTGCCAGCCAAAAGCTGGAGCCCGGCTATGGCTACACCTTC
-	-	TRBV5-1	TRBJ2-1	CASSLDRAVGEQFF	TGCGCCAGCAGCTTGGACAGGGCCGTCGGTGAGCAGTTCTTC
-	-	TRBV18	TRBJ2-5	CASSPTEELAQYF	TGTGCCAGCTCACCGACGGAGGAGTTGGCCCAGTACTTC
-	-	TRBV2	TRBJ2-7	CASSDAVTPTYEQYF	TGTGCCAGCAGTGACGCGGTGACTCCAACCTACGAGCAGTACTTC
-	few	TRBV15	TRBJ2-3	CATSRELARSTDTQYF	TGTGCCACCAGCAGAGAACTGGCTCGTAGCACAGATACGCAGTATTTT
-	-	TRBV28	TRBJ2-1	CASTDAWSGNEQFF	TGTGCCAGCACGGACGCTTGGTCAGGCAATGAGCAGTTCTTC
-	-	TRBV7-9	TRBJ1-1	CASSPQAGGDTEAFF	TGTGCCAGCAGCCCCCAGGCGGGGGGGGACACTGAAGCTTTCTTT
-	few	TRBV9	TRBJ2-1	CASSADPYNEQFF	TGTGCCAGCAGCGCTGACCCTTACAATGAGCAGTTCTTC
-	-	TRBV2	TRBJ2-7	CASTESGQHYEQYF	TGTGCCAGCACCGAAAGCGGCCAGCACTACGAGCAGTACTTC
TRBD1	-	TRBV7-2	TRBJ2-7	CASSLAGQGVTYEQYF	TGTGCCAGCAGCTTAGCCGGGCAGGGGGTAACCTACGAGCAGTACTTC
-	-	TRBV5-1	TRBJ2-7	CASSFQRENTYEQYF	TGCGCCAGCAGCTTTCAACGGGAGAACACCTACGAGCAGTACTTC
-	few	TRBV10-3	TRBJ2-3	CATLLGQDRTDTQYF	TGTGCCACCCTCCTTGGGCAGGATAGGACAGATACGCAGTATTTT
-	-	TRBV6-5	TRBJ1-2	CASSYRDINYGYTF	TGTGCCAGCAGTTACCGGGACATTAACTATGGCTACACCTTC
TRBD2	few	TRBV2	TRBJ2-3	CASSEGRTSGSDTQYF	TGTGCCAGCAGTGAAGGCCGGACTAGCGGTTCAGATACGCAGTATTTT
TRBD1	few	TRBV6-5	TRBJ1-1	CASSHRDRYSEAFF	TGTGCCAGCAGCCACAGGGACAGATACAGTGAAGCTTTCTTT
-	few	TRBV21-1	TRBJ1-5	CASSDRTAGQGSQPQHF	TGTGCCAGCAGCGATAGGACGGCGGGACAGGGCTCTCAGCCCCAGCATTTT
TRBD2	-	TRBV2	TRBJ2-7	CASKGLAGVDYEQYF	TGTGCCAGTAAGGGGTTAGCGGGAGTGGATTACGAGCAGTACTTC
-	-	TRBV14	TRBJ2-6	CASSQGAGANVLTF	TGTGCCAGCAGCCAGGGGGCTGGGGCCAACGTCCTGACTTTC
TRBD2	-	TRBV19	TRBJ2-1	CASSMRRLAGVRDNEQFF	TGTGCCAGTAGTATGAGGAGACTAGCGGGAGTAAGGGACAATGAGCAGTTCTTC
TRBD1	few	TRBV4-3	TRBJ2-3	CASSLGTGTDTQYF	TGCGCCAGCAGCCTTGGGACAGGCACAGATACGCAGTATTTT
-	-	TRBV30	TRBJ1-3	CAWSRIIGNTIYF	TGTGCCTGGAGTCGGATTATCGGAAACACCATATATTTT
-	few	TRBV5-8	TRBJ2-7	CASSLIWGGDEQYF	TGTGCCAGCAGCTTGATATGGGGTGGCGACGAGCAGTACTTC
TRBD2	-	TRBV9	TRBJ2-3	CASSVTRTRDTQYF	TGTGCCAGCAGCGTTACGAGGACTAGAGATACGCAGTATTTT
-	few	TRBV30	TRBJ2-2	CAWPGLSFAGELFF	TGTGCCTGGCCGGGACTCAGTTTCGCCGGGGAGCTGTTTTTT
-	-	TRBV5-1	TRBJ2-3	CASSLADQRADTQYF	TGCGCCAGCAGCTTGGCAGACCAAAGGGCAGATACGCAGTATTTT
-	many	TRBV21-1	TRBJ1-2	CATLIDRGLNYGYTF	TGTGCCACCCTAATTGACAGGGGCCTTAACTATGGCTACACCTTC
-	-	TRBV27	TRBJ1-1	CASSNVRQNTEAFF	TGTGCCAGCAGTAACGTCCGCCAGAACACTGAAGCTTTCTTT
TRBD2	-	TRBV7-2	TRBJ2-2	CASSLTGGPTGELFF	TGTGCCAGCAGCTTAACGGGGGGTCCCACCGGGGAGCTGTTTTTT